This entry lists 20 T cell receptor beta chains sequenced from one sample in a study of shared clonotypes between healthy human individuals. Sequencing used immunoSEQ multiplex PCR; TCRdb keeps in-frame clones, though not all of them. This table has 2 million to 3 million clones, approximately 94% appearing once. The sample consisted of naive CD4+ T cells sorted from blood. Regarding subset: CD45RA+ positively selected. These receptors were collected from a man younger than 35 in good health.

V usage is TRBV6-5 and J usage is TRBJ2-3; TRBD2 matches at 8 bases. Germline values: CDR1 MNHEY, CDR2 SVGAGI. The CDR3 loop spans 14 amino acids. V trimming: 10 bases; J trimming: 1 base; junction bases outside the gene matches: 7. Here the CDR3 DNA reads TGTGCCACCCGACTAGCGAGCCGCACAGATACGCAGTATTTT. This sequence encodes CATRLASRTDTQYF.

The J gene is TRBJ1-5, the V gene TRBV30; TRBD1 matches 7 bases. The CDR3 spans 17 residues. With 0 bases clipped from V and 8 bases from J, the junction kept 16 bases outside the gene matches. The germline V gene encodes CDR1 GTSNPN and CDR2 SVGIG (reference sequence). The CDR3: CAWSVKGKGDSYKPQHF. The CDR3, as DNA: TGTGCCTGGAGTGTAAAAGGAAAGGGGGACAGTTATAAGCCCCAGCATTTT. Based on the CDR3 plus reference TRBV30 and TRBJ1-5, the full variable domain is SQTIHQWPATLVQPVGSPLSLECTVEGTSNPNLYWYRQAAGRGLQLLFYSVGIGQISSEVPQNLSASRPQDRQFILSSKKLLLSDSGFYLCAWSVKGKGDSYKPQHFGDGTRLSIL.

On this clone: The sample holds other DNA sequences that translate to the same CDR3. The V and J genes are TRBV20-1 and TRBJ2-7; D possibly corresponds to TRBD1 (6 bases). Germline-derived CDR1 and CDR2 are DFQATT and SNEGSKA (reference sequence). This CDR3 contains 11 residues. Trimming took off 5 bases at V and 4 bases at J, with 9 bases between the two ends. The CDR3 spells CSASTGYEQYF. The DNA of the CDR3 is TGCAGTGCTTCAACAGGGTACGAGCAGTACTTC.

The CDR3 nucleotides read TGCGCCAGCAGCCAACTAGCGGTCATAAACAATGAGCAGTTCTTC. It specifies CASSQLAVINNEQFF. The chain is built from TRBV4-1 and TRBJ2-1, with 7 bases identical to TRBD2. Per the germline V gene, CDR1 is MGHRA and CDR2 is YSYEKL. The trim removed 2 bases at V and 5 bases at J, leaving 6 bases unmatched. The length of the CDR3 is 15 residues.

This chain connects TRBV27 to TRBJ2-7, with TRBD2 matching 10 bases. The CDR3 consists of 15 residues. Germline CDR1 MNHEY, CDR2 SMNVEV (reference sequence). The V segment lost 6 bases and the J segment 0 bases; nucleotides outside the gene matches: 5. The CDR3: CASRSGLAASYEQYF. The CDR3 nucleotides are TGTGCCAGCAGATCCGGACTAGCGGCCTCCTACGAGCAGTACTTC.

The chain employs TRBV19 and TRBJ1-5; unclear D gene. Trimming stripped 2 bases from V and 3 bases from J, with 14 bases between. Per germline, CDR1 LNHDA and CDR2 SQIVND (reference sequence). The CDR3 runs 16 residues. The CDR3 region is CASSITSGQNNQPQHF. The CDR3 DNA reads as TGTGCCAGTAGTATAACAAGCGGGCAGAACAATCAGCCCCAGCATTTT.

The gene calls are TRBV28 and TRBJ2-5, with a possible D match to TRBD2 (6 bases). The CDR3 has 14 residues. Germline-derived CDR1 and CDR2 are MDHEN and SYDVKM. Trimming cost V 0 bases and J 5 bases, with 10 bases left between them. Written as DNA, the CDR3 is TGTGCCAGCAGTTTATGGGGCGCGGGGGAGACCCAGTACTTC. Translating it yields CASSLWGAGETQYF.

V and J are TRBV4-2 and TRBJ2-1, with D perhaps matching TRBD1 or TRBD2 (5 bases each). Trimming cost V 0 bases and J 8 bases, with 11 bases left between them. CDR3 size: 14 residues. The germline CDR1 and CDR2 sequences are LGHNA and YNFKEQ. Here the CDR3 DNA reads TGTGCCAGCAGCCAAGACGGGGCGAGGGATGAGCAGTTCTTC. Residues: CASSQDGARDEQFF.

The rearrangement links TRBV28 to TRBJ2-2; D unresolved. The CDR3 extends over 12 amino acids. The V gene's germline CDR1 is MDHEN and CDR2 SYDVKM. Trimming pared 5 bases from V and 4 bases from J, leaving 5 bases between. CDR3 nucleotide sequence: TGTGCCAGCAGTCGGTCCACCGGGGAGCTGTTTTTT. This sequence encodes CASSRSTGELFF.

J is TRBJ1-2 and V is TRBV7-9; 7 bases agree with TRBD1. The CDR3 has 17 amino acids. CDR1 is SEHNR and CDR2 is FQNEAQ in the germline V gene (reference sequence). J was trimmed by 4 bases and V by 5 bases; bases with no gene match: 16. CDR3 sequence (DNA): TGTGCCAGCAGCCCAGTGGCAGGGGGGGCGCAGGGCTATGGCTACACCTTC. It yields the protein CASSPVAGGAQGYGYTF. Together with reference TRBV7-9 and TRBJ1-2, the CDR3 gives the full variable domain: DTGVSQNPRHKITKRGQNVTFRCDPISEHNRLYWYRQTLGQGPEFLTYFQNEAQLEKSRLLSDRFSAERPKGSFSTLEIQRTEQGDSAMYLCASSPVAGGAQGYGYTFGSGTRLTVV.

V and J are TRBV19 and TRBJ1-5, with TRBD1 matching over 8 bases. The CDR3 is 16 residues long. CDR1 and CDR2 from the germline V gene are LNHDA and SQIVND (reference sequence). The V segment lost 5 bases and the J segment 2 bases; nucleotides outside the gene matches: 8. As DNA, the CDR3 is TGTGCCAGTAGTCCTCTTGGACAGGGCCGCAATCAGCCCCAGCATTTT. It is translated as CASSPLGQGRNQPQHF.

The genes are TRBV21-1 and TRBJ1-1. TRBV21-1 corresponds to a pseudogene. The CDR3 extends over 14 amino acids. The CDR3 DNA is TGTGCCAGCAGCAAAGTTGGAGAGAACACTGAAGCTTTCTTT. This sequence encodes CASSKVGENTEAFF.

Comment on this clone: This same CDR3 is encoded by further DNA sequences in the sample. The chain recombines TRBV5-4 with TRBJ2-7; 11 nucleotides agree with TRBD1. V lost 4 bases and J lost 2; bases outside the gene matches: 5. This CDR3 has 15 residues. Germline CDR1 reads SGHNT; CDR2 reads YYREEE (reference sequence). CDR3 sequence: CASSTGQGAPYEQYF. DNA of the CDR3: TGTGCCAGCAGCACCGGACAGGGGGCACCCTACGAGCAGTACTTC.

CDR3 sequence reads: CASSIYSAETQYF. CDR3 DNA sequence: TGTGCCAGTAGTATCTACAGCGCCGAGACCCAGTACTTC. The chain uses TRBV19 and TRBJ2-5, with D unclear. The CDR3 is 13 amino acids. CDR1 and CDR2 (germline): LNHDA, SQIVND (reference sequence). V lost 3 bases and J lost 5, with 10 bases in between. Full variable domain (outside the CDR3, taken from reference TRBV19 and TRBJ2-5): DGGITQSPKYLFRKEGQNVTLSCEQNLNHDAMYWYRQDPGQGLRLIYYSQIVNDFQKGDIAEGYSVSREKKESFPLTVTSAQKNPTAFYLCASSIYSAETQYFGPGTRLLVL.

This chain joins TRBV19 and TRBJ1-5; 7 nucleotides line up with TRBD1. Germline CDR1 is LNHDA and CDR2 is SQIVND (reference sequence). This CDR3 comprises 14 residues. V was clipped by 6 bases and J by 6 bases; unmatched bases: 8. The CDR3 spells CASRQTGFGQPQHF. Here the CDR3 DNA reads TGTGCCAGTAGACAGACAGGGTTCGGTCAGCCCCAGCATTTT.

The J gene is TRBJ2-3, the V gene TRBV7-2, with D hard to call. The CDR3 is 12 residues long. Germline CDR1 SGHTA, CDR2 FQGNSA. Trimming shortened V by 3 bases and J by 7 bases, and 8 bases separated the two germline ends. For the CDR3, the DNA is TGTGCCAGCAGCTTGACGGTCCATACGCAGTATTTT. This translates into CASSLTVHTQYF.

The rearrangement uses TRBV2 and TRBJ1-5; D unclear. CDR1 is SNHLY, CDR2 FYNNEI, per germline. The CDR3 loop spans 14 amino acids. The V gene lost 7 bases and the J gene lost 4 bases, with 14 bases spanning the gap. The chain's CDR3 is CASKGEGANQPQHF. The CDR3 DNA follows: TGTGCCAGCAAGGGCGAGGGCGCGAATCAGCCCCAGCATTTT. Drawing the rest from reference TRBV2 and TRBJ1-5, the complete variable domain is EPEVTQTPSHQVTQMGQEVILRCVPISNHLYFYWYRQILGQKVEFLVSFYNNEISEKSEIFDDQFSVERPDGSNFTLKIRSTKLEDSAMYFCASKGEGANQPQHFGDGTRLSIL.

CDR3 region: CASNRRGAPNQPQHF. Here the CDR3 DNA reads TGTGCCAGCAATCGGCGGGGGGCCCCCAATCAGCCCCAGCATTTT. J is TRBJ1-5 and V is TRBV27, with D perhaps TRBD1 (6 bases). Between the trimmed V and J ends, which lost 7 bases and 3 bases, there was a span of 16 bases. The CDR3 consists of 15 residues. Per germline, CDR1 MNHEY and CDR2 SMNVEV (reference sequence).

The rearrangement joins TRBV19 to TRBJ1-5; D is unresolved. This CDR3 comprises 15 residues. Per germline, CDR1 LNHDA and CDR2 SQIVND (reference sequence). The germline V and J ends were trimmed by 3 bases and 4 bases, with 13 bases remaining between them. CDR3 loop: CASSILGSGNQPQHF. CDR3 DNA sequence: TGTGCCAGTAGTATCTTGGGGAGTGGTAATCAGCCCCAGCATTTT.

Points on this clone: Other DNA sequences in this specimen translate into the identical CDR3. Written as DNA, the CDR3 is TGTGCCAGCTCACCCGGGCAGATTACCTACGAGCAGTACTTC. This codes for CASSPGQITYEQYF. The J gene is TRBJ2-7, the V gene TRBV18; no reliable D call. Trimming left V 3 bases short and J 2 bases short, with 11 bases between. Germline V lookup: CDR1 KGHSH, CDR2 LQKENI. The CDR3 is made up of 14 amino acids.